This is a list of T cell receptor beta chains from one sample in a study of blood T cell repertoires in COVID-19. Here immunoSEQ multiplex PCR was the method, and the copy in TCRdb shows in-frame clones only, minus some. The table has some 40,000 clones, roughly 82% seen once. Sequenced sample: peripheral blood. All receptors come from a human donor in a cohort sampled during active COVID-19. Both conserved end residues are part of each CDR3. A D gene is named only where the DNA matches it firmly. Part of the rows lack a size; the others show once, few, many or a class for expanded clones.

clone size: .
V gene: TRBV7-2
D gene: .
J gene: TRBJ2-7
CDR3 DNA: TGTGCCAGCAGACCGACACGTCGGAGGATCGGCGAGCAGTACTTC
CDR3 protein: CASRPTRRRIGEQYF

clone size: .
V gene: TRBV18
D gene: .
J gene: TRBJ1-3
CDR3 DNA: TGTGCCAGCTCACAGACCCGGGACAAACCCTCTGGAAACACCATATATTTT
CDR3 protein: CASSQTRDKPSGNTIYF

clone size: .
V gene: TRBV7-6
D gene: .
J gene: TRBJ1-1
CDR3 DNA: TGTGCCAGCAGCGGGCACAGGGATGCGGCTTTCTTT
CDR3 protein: CASSGHRDAAFF

clone size: .
V gene: TRBV28
D gene: .
J gene: TRBJ2-5
CDR3 DNA: TGTGCCAGCAGAGAGGGTCTCTCCCAAGAGACCCAGTACTTC
CDR3 protein: CASREGLSQETQYF

clone size: .
V gene: TRBV19
D gene: TRBD2
J gene: TRBJ2-1
CDR3 DNA: TGTGCCAGTAGTTCCCAAAAGACTAGCGGTTACAATGAGCAGTTCTTC
CDR3 protein: CASSSQKTSGYNEQFF

clone size: few
V gene: TRBV18
D gene: TRBD2
J gene: TRBJ2-2
CDR3 DNA: TGTGCCAGCTCACTGACTAGCGGGAGCTCCGGGGAGCTGTTTTTT
CDR3 protein: CASSLTSGSSGELFF

clone size: .
V gene: TRBV28
D gene: TRBD2
J gene: TRBJ2-7
CDR3 DNA: TGTGCCAGCAGTCTTCCGGGAGGGCCTACCTACGAGCAGTACTTC
CDR3 protein: CASSLPGGPTYEQYF

clone size: .
V gene: TRBV2
D gene: .
J gene: TRBJ1-4
CDR3 DNA: TGTGCCAGCAGTAAAGATTCGGGGATTAATGAAAAACTGTTTTTT
CDR3 protein: CASSKDSGINEKLFF

clone size: once
V gene: TRBV7-3
D gene: .
J gene: TRBJ2-5
CDR3 DNA: TGTGCCAGCAGCGCTAGCCCCCCCCCGAACAGTGAGACCCAGTACTTC
CDR3 protein: CASSASPPPNSETQYF

clone size: .
V gene: TRBV6-5
D gene: .
J gene: TRBJ1-5
CDR3 DNA: TGTGCCAGCAGCCTCGACGGGGTCGGCAATCAGCCCCAGCATTTT
CDR3 protein: CASSLDGVGNQPQHF

clone size: .
V gene: TRBV6-5
D gene: .
J gene: TRBJ1-4
CDR3 DNA: TGTGCCAGCAGGGGGGGTGCGAAACTGTTTTTT
CDR3 protein: CASRGGAKLFF

clone size: few
V gene: TRBV5-6
D gene: TRBD2
J gene: TRBJ2-7
CDR3 DNA: TGTGCCAGCGGGGTTGGACTAGCGGCGTACGAGCAGTACTTC
CDR3 protein: CASGVGLAAYEQYF

clone size: .
V gene: TRBV18
D gene: TRBD1
J gene: TRBJ2-4
CDR3 DNA: TGTGCCAGCTCACCGACAGGGTTGGAGAACATTCAGTACTTC
CDR3 protein: CASSPTGLENIQYF

clone size: few
V gene: TRBV27
D gene: .
J gene: TRBJ2-7
CDR3 DNA: TGTGCCAGCAAGACTACCTCATACGAGCAGTACTTC
CDR3 protein: CASKTTSYEQYF

clone size: .
V gene: TRBV5-1
D gene: .
J gene: TRBJ2-5
CDR3 DNA: TGCGCCAGCAGCTTAGGGATAGGAGGGCAAGAGACCCAGTACTTC
CDR3 protein: CASSLGIGGQETQYF

clone size: .
V gene: TRBV2
D gene: TRBD2
J gene: TRBJ2-7
CDR3 DNA: TGTGCCAGCAGGAAGGGACTAGCGGCCTCCTACGAGCAGTACTTC
CDR3 protein: CASRKGLAASYEQYF

clone size: .
V gene: TRBV7-3
D gene: .
J gene: TRBJ1-1
CDR3 DNA: TGTGCCAGCAGCTTAGAACAGGCCTTGAACACTGAAGCTTTCTTT
CDR3 protein: CASSLEQALNTEAFF

clone size: .
V gene: TRBV6-6
D gene: .
J gene: TRBJ1-2
CDR3 DNA: TGTGCCAGCAGTAGTCTAAACTATGGCTACACCTTC
CDR3 protein: CASSSLNYGYTF

clone size: few
V gene: TRBV5-1
D gene: .
J gene: TRBJ2-1
CDR3 DNA: TGCGCCAGCAGCTTGACAGGCCAAGGGTCTTGGGGGGAACAGTTCTTC
CDR3 protein: CASSLTGQGSWGEQFF

clone size: .
V gene: TRBV18
D gene: .
J gene: TRBJ1-1
CDR3 DNA: TGTGCCAGCTCGAGGGACAAGAACACTGAAGCTTTCTTT
CDR3 protein: CASSRDKNTEAFF

clone size: .
V gene: TRBV29-1
D gene: .
J gene: TRBJ2-1
CDR3 DNA: TGCAGCGTTGTAGTAGGGGTCAATGAGCAGTTCTTC
CDR3 protein: CSVVVGVNEQFF

clone size: .
V gene: TRBV5-4
D gene: .
J gene: TRBJ2-1
CDR3 DNA: TGTGCCAGCAGCTCGCAGGGGGGCCCAACCTACAATGAGCAGTTCTTC
CDR3 protein: CASSSQGGPTYNEQFF

clone size: .
V gene: TRBV30
D gene: TRBD2
J gene: TRBJ2-5
CDR3 DNA: TGTGCCTGGAGGCTACACGGCGGGAGAAGGGCAGAGACCCAGTACTTC
CDR3 protein: CAWRLHGGRRAETQYF

clone size: .
V gene: TRBV19
D gene: TRBD2
J gene: TRBJ2-2
CDR3 DNA: TGTGCCAGTAGTAACCCCCTAGCGGGAGAACCCGGGGAGCTGTTTTTT
CDR3 protein: CASSNPLAGEPGELFF

clone size: .
V gene: TRBV27
D gene: .
J gene: TRBJ2-2
CDR3 DNA: TGTGCCAGCAGTCCGAGCTATACGAACACCGGGGAGCTGTTTTTT
CDR3 protein: CASSPSYTNTGELFF

clone size: .
V gene: TRBV5-6
D gene: TRBD1
J gene: TRBJ2-1
CDR3 DNA: TGTGCCAGCAGCTTAAGGACAGGGGTTTATGGCAATGAGCAGTTCTTC
CDR3 protein: CASSLRTGVYGNEQFF

clone size: .
V gene: TRBV27
D gene: TRBD1
J gene: TRBJ1-2
CDR3 DNA: TGTGCCAGCGGGCCGGGACAGGGGGAATTCTATGGCTACACCTTC
CDR3 protein: CASGPGQGEFYGYTF

clone size: once
V gene: TRBV25-1
D gene: .
J gene: TRBJ2-6
CDR3 DNA: TGTGCCAGCAGTCCCCAGGGGGGGGCCAACGTCCTGACTTTC
CDR3 protein: CASSPQGGANVLTF

clone size: .
V gene: TRBV30
D gene: TRBD2
J gene: TRBJ2-1
CDR3 DNA: TGTGCCTGGAGTGTAGCGGGAGTGCGGGGCTACAATGAGCAGTTCTTC
CDR3 protein: CAWSVAGVRGYNEQFF

clone size: .
V gene: TRBV28
D gene: .
J gene: TRBJ2-5
CDR3 DNA: TGTGCCAGCAGTCCGCTAGCGACAGAGACCCAGTACTTC
CDR3 protein: CASSPLATETQYF

clone size: .
V gene: TRBV25-1
D gene: TRBD1
J gene: TRBJ1-2
CDR3 DNA: TGTGCCAGCAGTGAATCCCTTGGACAGGGGGCTATTGGCTACACCTTC
CDR3 protein: CASSESLGQGAIGYTF

clone size: .
V gene: TRBV30
D gene: TRBD1
J gene: TRBJ1-1
CDR3 DNA: TGTGCCTGGGCAACAGGGGGAAAAACTGAAGCTTTCTTT
CDR3 protein: CAWATGGKTEAFF

clone size: .
V gene: TRBV5-1
D gene: .
J gene: TRBJ2-7
CDR3 DNA: TGCGCCAGCAGCTTGGCCTCTAGCCACGAGCAGTACTTC
CDR3 protein: CASSLASSHEQYF

clone size: .
V gene: TRBV4-3
D gene: .
J gene: TRBJ2-3
CDR3 DNA: TGCGCCAGCAGCCAAGAGTTGGGGCGAGATACGCAGTATTTT
CDR3 protein: CASSQELGRDTQYF

clone size: .
V gene: TRBV11-2
D gene: TRBD2
J gene: TRBJ2-5
CDR3 DNA: TGTGCCAGCAGCCTTTGGACTAGCGGGACCCAGTACTTC
CDR3 protein: CASSLWTSGTQYF

clone size: .
V gene: TRBV5-1
D gene: .
J gene: TRBJ2-5
CDR3 DNA: TGCGCCAGCAGCACAATTCCTCAAGAGACCCAGTACTTC
CDR3 protein: CASSTIPQETQYF

clone size: .
V gene: TRBV7-2
D gene: .
J gene: TRBJ2-1
CDR3 DNA: TGTGCCAGCAGTCCTTTCGGCGCAGGGGTGAATGAGCAGTTCTTC
CDR3 protein: CASSPFGAGVNEQFF

clone size: .
V gene: TRBV24-1
D gene: .
J gene: TRBJ2-5
CDR3 DNA: TGTGCCACCAGTGGCCTCTGGGGCGGACAAGAGACCCAGTACTTC
CDR3 protein: CATSGLWGGQETQYF